This record looks at one T cell receptor (beta chain) sequence and its context. The target antigen is unknown. The same CDR3 is also encoded by other DNA sequences in this sample. Profiling relied on immunoSEQ multiplex PCR, and the TCRdb table lists in-frame clones only, not all of them. Here the sample spans some 87,000 clones, over 80% being singletons. This record belongs to a study of radiotherapy plus CTLA-4 blockade in lung cancer. Whole-study context: Disease control was present in roughly a third of patients, and objective responses in approximately 20%.

Unmatched junction bases numbered 1, after V lost 1 base and J lost 1 base. The CDR3 loop spans 14 amino acids. Germline assignment: CDR1 KGHSH and CDR2 LQKENI. Receiving focal radiation plus CTLA-4 blockade with ipilimumab were patients who had chemo-refractory metastatic non-small-cell lung cancer. The study's findings and limits: Among blood TCR repertoires after radiotherapy plus ipilimumab, tumor-derived clones expanded.

The V gene is TRBV18, the J gene TRBJ2-7, with TRBD2 matching 7 bases. Sample: peripheral blood, taken from a patient treated with radiotherapy plus ipilimumab. This clonotype was obtained from a human donor with non-small cell lung cancer that progressed on radiotherapy plus ipilimumab. CDR3 sequence: CASSPREGSYEQYF. The CDR3, as DNA: TGTGCCAGCTCACCACGGGAGGGTTCCTACGAGCAGTACTTC.